Below are 19 T cell receptor beta chains sequenced from a single sample in a study of T cell responses to AZD1222 COVID-19 vaccine. Clones were read by immunoSEQ multiplex PCR, and TCRdb kept only the in-frame ones, dropping some. The profile shows about 75,000 clones, roughly 84% of them singletons. Sequenced here: peripheral blood, sampled 28 days after the second AZD1222 dose. The receptors originated from an adult who received the AZD1222 COVID-19 vaccine.

The rearrangement joins TRBV9 to TRBJ2-7; D perhaps matches TRBD2 (6 bases). The CDR3 loop spans 16 amino acids. V lost 8 bases, J lost 1 base, and 22 bases lay in between. The germline gives CDR1 SGDLS, CDR2 YYNGEE. CDR3 in DNA: TGTGCCAGGCCCGAGGAGGGGCCGGGTGCTTCCTACGAGCAGTACTTC. This gives the protein CARPEEGPGASYEQYF.

The chain uses TRBV5-4 and TRBJ2-4; weak D call: TRBD1 (6 bases). Trimming left V 4 bases short and J 0 bases short, with 14 bases between. Germline loops: CDR1 SGHNT, CDR2 YYREEE (reference sequence). This CDR3 contains 16 residues. Here the CDR3 reads CASSQQGSIAKNIQYF. The CDR3 DNA is TGTGCCAGCAGCCAACAGGGTTCAATAGCCAAAAACATTCAGTACTTC.

The CDR3 sequence is CASSGGQGGHYGYTF. CDR3 nucleotides: TGTGCCAGCAGCGGGGGACAGGGAGGGCACTATGGCTACACCTTC. The rearrangement links TRBV5-6 to TRBJ1-2, with TRBD1 matching 9 bases. Trimming at V came to 4 bases and at J to 3 bases, leaving 7 bases not matched to a gene. This CDR3 is built from 15 residues. Germline assignment: CDR1 SGHDT and CDR2 YYEEEE.

This chain joins TRBV3-1 (or the pseudogene TRBV3-2) and TRBJ2-7, with D maybe TRBD1 (5 bases). V was cut by 6 bases and J by 3 bases, with 12 bases left in between. The CDR3 extends over 13 amino acids. The germline gives CDR1 LGHDT, CDR2 YNNKEL (reference sequence). The DNA of the CDR3 is TGTGCCAGCAGATATGCAGGGAACTACGAGCAGTACTTC. This encodes CASRYAGNYEQYF.

This clone occurred once. The chain links TRBV27 to TRBJ2-7; 9 positions match TRBD2. V gave up 3 bases and J gave up 2 bases; unmatched junction bases: 2. The CDR3 is made up of 14 amino acids. Germline CDR1 is MNHEY and CDR2 is SMNVEV (reference sequence). CDR3 in amino acids: CASSFGGGAYEQYF. CDR3 coding DNA: TGTGCCAGCAGTTTTGGCGGGGGGGCCTACGAGCAGTACTTC.

This sequence joins TRBV30 and TRBJ1-6; D gene ambiguous. CDR1 is GTSNPN, CDR2 SVGIG, per germline (reference sequence). This CDR3 region has 15 residues. Trimming cost V 3 bases and J 0 bases, with 9 bases left between them. Here the CDR3 DNA reads TGTGCCTGGAGGACGGACGGCTCCTATAATTCACCCCTCCACTTT. It codes for CAWRTDGSYNSPLHF.

This clone was seen a handful of times. The CDR3 loop reads CAIWTSDEQYF. CDR3 sequence (DNA): TGCGCCATCTGGACCAGCGACGAGCAGTACTTC. The rearrangement links TRBV10-1 to TRBJ2-7; D not resolved. Germline CDR1 and CDR2: WNHNN and SYGVQD (reference sequence). CDR3 length equals 11 residues. V was cut by 10 bases and J by 5 bases, with 12 bases left in between.

This clone has only a few counts. The chain carries TRBV10-2 and TRBJ2-2; D possibly corresponds to TRBD2 (6 bases). The V and J ends lost 7 bases and 3 bases respectively, with 15 bases between them. From germline, CDR1 is WSHSY and CDR2 SAAADI. CDR3 length: 15 amino acids. The CDR3 region is CASKTGEHYTGELFF. The CDR3 region has the DNA TGCGCCAGCAAGACGGGGGAGCACTACACCGGGGAGCTGTTTTTT.

The V call is TRBV5-1, the J call TRBJ2-5; D might be TRBD2 (6 bases). The CDR3 covers 15 residues. V lost 0 bases to trimming and J lost 5 bases, with 14 bases between them. The germline CDR1 and CDR2 sequences are SGHRS and YFSETQ. The CDR3 sequence is CASSLGTTTRETQYF. CDR3 DNA: TGCGCCAGCAGCTTGGGGACTACCACACGGGAGACCCAGTACTTC.

The chain combines TRBV2 with TRBJ1-4; D remains unclear. The CDR3 contains 14 residues. Germline V gives CDR1 SNHLY, CDR2 FYNNEI. The V and J ends lost 7 bases and 3 bases respectively, with 12 bases between them. For the CDR3, the DNA is TGTGCCAGCACAGTTCGACATTCTAATGAAAAACTGTTTTTT. Protein product: CASTVRHSNEKLFF.

This clone has a single count. The V and J genes are TRBV5-1 and TRBJ2-7; 14 bases are shared with TRBD2. V shed 4 bases and J 6 bases; nucleotides not matched to a gene: 3. Germline assignment: CDR1 SGHRS and CDR2 YFSETQ. There are 14 residues in the CDR3. The CDR3 DNA follows: TGCGCCAGCAGCCAGGGACTAGCGGGGGCCGAGCAGTACTTC. Encoded protein: CASSQGLAGAEQYF.

The count of this clone is one. This sequence joins TRBV13 and TRBJ1-2; 9 bases map to TRBD1. J lost 4 bases, V lost 8 bases, and 11 bases had no gene match. Looked up from germline, CDR1 is PRHDT and CDR2 is FYEKMQ (reference sequence). This CDR3 comprises 15 residues. Written as DNA, the CDR3 is TGTGCCAGCGAATTAGTAACAGGGGGCGGCTATGGCTACACCTTC. This gives the protein CASELVTGGGYGYTF.

The rearrangement uses TRBV24-1 and TRBJ1-6, with TRBD1 matching 8 bases. The CDR3 length is 16 residues. Per the germline V gene, CDR1 is KGHDR and CDR2 is SFDVKD. V was clipped by 8 bases and J by 9 bases; unmatched bases: 14. The CDR3 loop reads CATMSGTGTGVSPLHF. In DNA form, the CDR3 reads TGTGCCACCATGAGCGGGACAGGTACGGGTGTTTCACCCCTCCACTTT.

Of note for this clone: This sample includes further DNA sequences coding for the same CDR3. The genes are TRBV27 and TRBJ2-2; D is undetermined. This CDR3 region has 14 residues. The V gene lost 5 bases and the J gene lost 1 base, with 8 bases spanning the gap. Germline-derived CDR1 and CDR2 are MNHEY and SMNVEV (reference sequence). The CDR3 region has the DNA TGTGCCAGCAGTGAAGCAGGGAACACCGGGGAGCTGTTTTTT. Translating gives CASSEAGNTGELFF.

This chain joins TRBV4-1 and TRBJ1-3, with 9 bases lining up with TRBD1. The CDR3 loop spans 15 amino acids. The V and J ends lost 3 bases and 7 bases, in that order; junction bases with no gene match: 7. CDR1 MGHRA and CDR2 YSYEKL come from the germline V gene. The CDR3 nucleotides are TGCGCCAGCAGCCAGACAGGGGGACCATACAACACCATATATTTT. Translated, it gives CASSQTGGPYNTIYF.

This chain uses TRBV30 with TRBJ1-1; D not certain. Per germline, CDR1 GTSNPN and CDR2 SVGIG (reference sequence). Trimming pared 0 bases from V and 6 bases from J, leaving 11 bases between. CDR3 length: 13 residues. The CDR3 sequence: CAWSVLRGAEAFF. In nucleotides, the CDR3 is TGTGCCTGGAGTGTACTCAGAGGAGCTGAAGCTTTCTTT.

The chain carries TRBV3-1 (or the pseudogene TRBV3-2) and TRBJ1-2, with a weak D call TRBD1 (5 bases). There are 14 residues in the CDR3. V was cut by 0 bases and J by 8 bases, with 13 bases left in between. Looked up from germline, CDR1 is LGHDT and CDR2 is YNNKEL (reference sequence). For the CDR3, the DNA is TGTGCCAGCAGCCAAGATAGCAGGGTGAGCGGCTACACCTTC. Translated: CASSQDSRVSGYTF.

The chain links TRBV18 to TRBJ1-5, with D possibly TRBD1 on 6 matching bases. The CDR3 has 14 amino acids. With 2 bases removed from V and 4 bases from J, the gap between germline ends came to 9 bases. Germline V gives CDR1 KGHSH, CDR2 LQKENI. The CDR3 nucleotides read TGTGCCAGCTCACCAAGGACAGAGAATCAGCCCCAGCATTTT. It codes for CASSPRTENQPQHF.

The chain joins TRBV19 to TRBJ2-6; no definite D call. The CDR3 runs 14 residues. V lost 3 bases, J lost 3 bases, and 6 bases lay in between. Germline V gene sequence: CDR1 LNHDA, CDR2 SQIVND (reference sequence). This CDR3 is CASSIEGGANVLTF. The CDR3 region has the DNA TGTGCCAGTAGTATTGAAGGTGGGGCCAACGTCCTGACTTTC.